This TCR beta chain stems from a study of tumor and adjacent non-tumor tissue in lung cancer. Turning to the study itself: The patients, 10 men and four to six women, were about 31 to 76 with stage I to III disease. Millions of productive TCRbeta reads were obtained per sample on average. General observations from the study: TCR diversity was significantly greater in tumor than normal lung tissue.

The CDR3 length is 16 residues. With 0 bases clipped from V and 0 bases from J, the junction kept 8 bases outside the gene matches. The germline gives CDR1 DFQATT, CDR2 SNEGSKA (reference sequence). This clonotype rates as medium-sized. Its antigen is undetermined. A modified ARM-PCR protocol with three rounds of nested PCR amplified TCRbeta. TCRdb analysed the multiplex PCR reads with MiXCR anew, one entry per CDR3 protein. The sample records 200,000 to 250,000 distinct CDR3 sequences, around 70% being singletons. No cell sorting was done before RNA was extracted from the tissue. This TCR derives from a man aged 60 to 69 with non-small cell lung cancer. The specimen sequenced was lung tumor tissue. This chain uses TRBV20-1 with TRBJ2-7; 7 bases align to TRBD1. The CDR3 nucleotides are TGCAGTGCTAGAGATGATCGACAGGGTGCCTCCTACGAGCAGTACTTC. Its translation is CSARDDRQGASYEQYF.